This entry is about one T cell receptor (beta chain). This clone was seen repeatedly, ten times or more. The target of this receptor is not known. No much larger clone is present one base from it, and per-base qualities are unavailable. Each donor gave one peripheral blood draw, roughly 120 mL on average, collected into heparinised tubes. Using a panel that included CD45RO, CCR7, CD25, CD127, CD95 and CD27, naive, central memory, regulatory and stem cell-like memory CD4+ T cells were sorted on a BD FACSAria II. Every sorted population had a purity above 95%. Right away, PBMCs were isolated by Lymphoprep density gradient centrifugation and were stained directly, with no culture step. To minimize batch effects, samples were stained and sorted in pairs, one healthy donor with one patient per experiment. This sample was taken from a study of beta chain features in type 1 diabetes (dated by TCRdb to the late 2010s). With respect to the entire study: No differences in mean age, gender distribution, total cell number or subset yield were found between patients and healthy donors. A total of roughly 99 million sorted cells were examined across all samples, and the number of cells per subset was strongly correlated with RNA yield. The study compared the TCRB repertoires of sorted circulating CD4+ T cell subsets in recently diagnosed type 1 diabetes patients with those in matched healthy donors. Naive and central memory subsets were obtained from all 30 or so donors, but regulatory and stem cell-like memory subsets were isolated from only 8 patients and 8 healthy donors. The paper's findings and limits, for the study overall: Sequencing cDNA rather than genomic DNA could over-represent highly expressing activated cells, although activation and CD3 levels did not differ between groups. At VDJ recombination sites, patients with type 1 diabetes made fewer insertions and deleted more nucleotides, a pattern implying thymic rearrangement abnormalities. The naive, central memory and regulatory TCRB repertoires appeared to resemble one another more closely among patients than among healthy donors. HLA sub-analyses involved small numbers of individuals, so any influence of HLA type on TCRB rearrangement remained unresolved. In all four CD4+ subsets, TCRB CDR3 length was moderately but significantly shorter in type 1 diabetes patients. Shorter templates might have been favored by PCR, but patient and control samples were amplified and corrected together, so both groups would have been affected equally by any skew.

The entire isolated RNA was reverse transcribed using the High Capacity cDNA Reverse Transcription Kit, and thus expressed TCRB transcripts were sequenced. Naive, central memory and regulatory T cell samples underwent deep immunoSEQ sequencing, averaging around 4 million total reads per sample. After sorted cells were lysed in RLT buffer, RNA was extracted with DNase-treated RNeasy Micro or Mini kits, with the choice depending on cell number. To prevent cross-contamination, each cell subset was processed individually, whereas patient and healthy donor samples were processed jointly. TCRB sequences were amplified from cDNA with the immunoSEQ multiplex PCR, producing 87-bp fragments spanning the CDR3 region. Amplicons were sequenced on the Illumina HiSeq platform. Processing in the source paper ran as follows. Synthetic template baselines were used to correct PCR bias computationally, reads within Hamming distance 2 were collapsed, and singletons that could not be merged were discarded. By aligning reads against IMGT, V, D and J genes, CDR3 length, and insertions or deletions at six rearrangement sites were assigned. Within each subset, clonotype counts were normalized to sorted cell number, and only after that were true diversity and Gini coefficients computed with the tcR R package. Repertoire sharing was quantified using the overlap coefficient calculated on TCRB nucleotide sequences. The immuneACCESS repertoire file appears here via TCRdb, limited to in-frame rearrangements. These files lack a portion of the clones; in checked studies, under half of the deficit traces to unresolved V genes, and the cause of the others is not known. The V and J calls and clone size were taken over from that table, and D and trimming were inferred from the DNA. In this sample the table shows 300,000 to 350,000 clones, approximately 10% of which occur a single time. The leading ten clones occupy roughly 1% of the sample.

V is clipped by 8 bases and J by 4 bases, and the sequence between their germline boundaries is 14 bases long. From a lookup of the germline V gene, CDR1 and CDR2 are SNHLY and FYNNEI. The CDR3 sequence holds 13 residues, the cysteine and phenylalanine included. Only the CDR3 portion is preserved as DNA: 39 bases, with reading frame beginning at the first base. Input material: central memory CD4+ T cells from blood. The receptor chain draws on TRBV2 and TRBJ1-1; TRBD1 is perhaps the D gene, given 5 matching bases. The TCR originated in a man aged 25 to 40 with type 1 diabetes. The sequenced DNA is TGTGCCAGCCAAACTCAGGGAAGCACTGAAGCTTTCTTT. Protein translation: CASQTQGSTEAFF.